This TCR beta chain was recovered during a study of T cells expressing NK-cell markers. Study as a whole: It was from sorted CD3+CD56+NKG2C+, CD3+CD56+NKG2C- and CD3+CD56-NKG2C+ T cells that TCR beta repertoires came.

With the 5' RACE reads reprocessed, TCRdb shows one record per CDR3 protein and no DNA. The data show about 260,000 distinct CDR3 sequences, and the top ten clones hold around 4.3%. CDR3 length: 15 residues. From germline, CDR1 is SGDLS and CDR2 YYNGEE. Overall study findings and caveats: About 1.0-7.5% of CD8+ T cells in more than five donors belonged to dominant NKG2C+ clonotypes. Among several donors, these clonotypes also ranked first in the CD3+CD56-NKG2C+ fraction.

A word on this clonotype: Its antigen is unknown.

This receptor was taken from a woman aged 18 to 75 in good health. The source material was blood T cells: a sorted CD56 or NKG2C T cell subset, CD4+ or CD8+ T cells, or bulk PBMC T cells (not recorded which). The V gene is TRBV9, the J gene TRBJ2-3; TCRdb calls TRBD1, which cannot be checked without DNA. CDR3 residues: CASSPRDIDTDTQYF.